The clone carrying this TCR beta chain was seen only a few times. What it recognizes is unknown. The germline V gene has CDR1 MNHNY and CDR2 SVGAGI (reference sequence). With V trimmed by 5 bases and J by 2 bases, 7 bases remained unmatched. The CDR3 spans 16 residues. One entry per CDR3 protein, called by TCRdb with MiXCR from the 5' RACE reads. The sample contains tens of thousands of distinct CDR3 sequences, roughly a sixth of which appear only once. Points from the study as a whole: In terms of TCR gene usage, tumor memory CD4+ T cells clustered together with blood and lymph node memory CD4+ cells, as well as with lymph node naive CD4+ cells. Whole repertoires were not studied in the larger cohort, only one V-J beta rearrangement. Tumor-infiltrating Treg TCR alpha and beta sequences overlapped most with tumor naive CD4+ T cells, then blood naive.

This clonotype was obtained from a female donor with breast cancer. The specimen was naive CD4+ T cells sorted from blood. Subset here: naive CD4+ T cells, CD4+CD45RA+CD25-. The chain recombines TRBV6-6 with TRBJ1-5, with 9 bases that match TRBD1. In DNA, the CDR3 is TGTGCCAGCAGTACACCGGGACAGGGAGGCAATCAGCCCCAGCATTTT. It is translated as CASSTPGQGGNQPQHF.